A selection of T cell receptor beta chains follows, all from one sample in a study of beta chain features in type 1 diabetes. The assay was immunoSEQ multiplex PCR, and TCRdb's table has in-frame clones only and misses some. Altogether about 16,000 clones are present, roughly 70% being singletons, with the ten largest covering around 0.79%. The specimen was stem cell memory CD4+ T cells from blood. Source of these receptors: a man younger than 40 with type 1 diabetes. CDR3s include the opening cysteine and the closing phenylalanine or tryptophan. Fields, in order: V gene, J gene, CDR3 protein.

V: TRBV5-1
J: TRBJ1-2
CDR3: CASSLVFGENGYTF

V: TRBV7-3
J: TRBJ2-2
CDR3: CASSLGAGMAGELFF

V: TRBV28
J: TRBJ1-2
CDR3: CASSQQGFGYTF

V: TRBV10-3
J: TRBJ2-7
CDR3: CAAGGLGEQYF

V: TRBV6-6
J: TRBJ2-7
CDR3: CASRKDRAIGPEQYF

V: TRBV7-2
J: TRBJ1-2
CDR3: CASSYPGTGSYGYTF

V: TRBV5-6
J: TRBJ2-5
CDR3: CASSKDRGQTQYF

V: TRBV19
J: .
CDR3: CASSGPQGSYEQYF

V: TRBV11-2
J: TRBJ2-5
CDR3: CASSRGSLETQYF

V: TRBV4-1
J: TRBJ2-2
CDR3: CASSQGYGGPNTGELFF

V: TRBV2
J: TRBJ2-2
CDR3: CASSPLDFPTGELFF

V: TRBV7-2
J: TRBJ1-4
CDR3: CASSLKGNIRANEKLFF

V: TRBV30
J: TRBJ1-5
CDR3: CAWSVGTGANQPQHF

V: TRBV2
J: TRBJ2-2
CDR3: CASRRLAAANTGELFF

V: TRBV11-2
J: TRBJ2-7
CDR3: CASSLELASYEQYF

V: TRBV29-1
J: TRBJ1-2
CDR3: CSASGQGGGYTF

V: TRBV7-2
J: TRBJ2-7
CDR3: CASSLWSRDYEQYF

V: TRBV5-1
J: TRBJ2-3
CDR3: CASSDGLSTDTQYF

V: TRBV18
J: TRBJ1-1
CDR3: CASLSKQGTTEAFF

V: TRBV7-8
J: TRBJ2-6
CDR3: CASSLGSASRGANVLTF

V: TRBV28
J: TRBJ1-5
CDR3: CASSLTGNQPQHF

V: TRBV19
J: TRBJ2-7
CDR3: CASSYGVSYEQYF

V: TRBV5-1
J: TRBJ2-6
CDR3: CASSFGLAGTGANVLTF

V: TRBV4-2
J: TRBJ2-3
CDR3: CASSPTQTDSTDTQYF

V: TRBV18
J: TRBJ1-1
CDR3: CASSPGQNTEAFF

V: TRBV7-2
J: TRBJ2-2
CDR3: CASSFWPTGELFF

V: TRBV7-9
J: TRBJ2-4
CDR3: CASSLYDGGAGDIQYF

V: TRBV29-1
J: TRBJ1-2
CDR3: CSVDRQDANYGYTF

V: TRBV5-1
J: TRBJ2-3
CDR3: CASSLVDRAHTDTQYF

V: TRBV18
J: TRBJ2-1
CDR3: CASSNTQDNEQFF

V: TRBV7-2
J: TRBJ1-2
CDR3: CASSLVTGLGYGYTF

V: TRBV4-1
J: TRBJ2-3
CDR3: CASSQPLGHTQYF